The clone carrying this TCR beta chain occurred many times. The target antigen is unknown. The data were taken from a study of T-cell memory formation after mild COVID-19. Study information: The TCR clusters were mostly specific to one donor.

The CDR3 sequence is 15 residues long. From germline, CDR1 is MNHNY and CDR2 SVGAGI (reference sequence). With 6 bases removed from V and 4 bases from J, the gap between germline ends came to 13 bases. TCRdb fed the 5' RACE reads into MiXCR, producing one record per CDR3 protein. The sample lists about 250,000 distinct CDR3 sequences; about 20% were seen once. Study-level findings and limits: Clones contracting across day 15 to 85 had a balanced CD4/CD8 profile; later expanding clones leaned CD4+. Memory cells collected pre-infection included some clones that later responded, suggesting cross-reactive memory joined.

The sequence derives from a man younger than 35 who had mild COVID-19 (a few samples of this study predate the infection). Cell type and time point are not known. V and J are TRBV6-6 and TRBJ2-6; the D gene is possibly TRBD1 (5 bases). The sample was PBMCs or a T cell subset sorted from them (not recorded which). CDR3 nucleotides: TGTGCCAGCAGCCCCAGACAGACCGGGGCCAACGTCCTGACTTTC. Its translation: CASSPRQTGANVLTF.